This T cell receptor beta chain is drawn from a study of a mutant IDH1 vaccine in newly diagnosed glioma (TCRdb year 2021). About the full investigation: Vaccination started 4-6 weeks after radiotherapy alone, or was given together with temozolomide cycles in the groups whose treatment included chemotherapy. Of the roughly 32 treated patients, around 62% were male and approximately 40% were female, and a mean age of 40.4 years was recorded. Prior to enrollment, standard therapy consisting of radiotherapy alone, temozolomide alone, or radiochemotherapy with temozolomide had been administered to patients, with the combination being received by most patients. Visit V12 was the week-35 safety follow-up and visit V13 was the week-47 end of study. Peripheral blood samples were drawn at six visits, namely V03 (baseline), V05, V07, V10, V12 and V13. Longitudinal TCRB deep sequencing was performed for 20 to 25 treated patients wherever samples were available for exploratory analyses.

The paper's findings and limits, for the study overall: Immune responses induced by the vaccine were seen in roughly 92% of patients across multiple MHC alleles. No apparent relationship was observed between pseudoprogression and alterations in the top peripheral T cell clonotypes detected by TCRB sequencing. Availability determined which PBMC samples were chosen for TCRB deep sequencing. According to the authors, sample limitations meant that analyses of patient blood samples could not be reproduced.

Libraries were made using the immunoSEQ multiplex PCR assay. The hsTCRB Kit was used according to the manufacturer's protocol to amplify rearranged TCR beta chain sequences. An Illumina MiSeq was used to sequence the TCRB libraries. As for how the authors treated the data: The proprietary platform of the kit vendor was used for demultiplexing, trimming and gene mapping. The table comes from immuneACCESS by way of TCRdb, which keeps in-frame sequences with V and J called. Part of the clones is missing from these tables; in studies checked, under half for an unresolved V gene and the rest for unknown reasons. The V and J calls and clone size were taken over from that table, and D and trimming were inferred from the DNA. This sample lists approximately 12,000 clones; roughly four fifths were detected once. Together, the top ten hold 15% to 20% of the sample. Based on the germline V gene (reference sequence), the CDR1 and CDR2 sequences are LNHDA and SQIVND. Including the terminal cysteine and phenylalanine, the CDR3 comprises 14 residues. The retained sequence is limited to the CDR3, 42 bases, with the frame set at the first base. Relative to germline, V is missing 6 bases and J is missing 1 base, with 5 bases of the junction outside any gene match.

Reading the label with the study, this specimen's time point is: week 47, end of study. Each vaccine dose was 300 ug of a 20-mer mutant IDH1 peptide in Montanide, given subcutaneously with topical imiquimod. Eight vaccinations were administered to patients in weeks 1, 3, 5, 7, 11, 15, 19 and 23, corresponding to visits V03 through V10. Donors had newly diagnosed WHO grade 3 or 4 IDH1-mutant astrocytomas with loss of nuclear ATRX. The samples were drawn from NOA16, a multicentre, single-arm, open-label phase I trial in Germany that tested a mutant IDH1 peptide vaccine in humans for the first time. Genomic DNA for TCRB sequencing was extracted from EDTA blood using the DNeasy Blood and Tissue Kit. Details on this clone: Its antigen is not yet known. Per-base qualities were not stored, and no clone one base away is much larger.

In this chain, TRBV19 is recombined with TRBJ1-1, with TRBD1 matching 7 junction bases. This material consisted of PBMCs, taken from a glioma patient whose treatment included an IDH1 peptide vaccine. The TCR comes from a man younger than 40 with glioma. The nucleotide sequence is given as TGTGCCAGTAGGGGATGGGACAGGAACACTGAAGCTTTCTTT. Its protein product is CASRGWDRNTEAFF.